These 29 T cell receptor beta chains came from one sample sequenced in a study of control samples from healthy donors and cancer patients. The protocol was immunoSEQ multiplex PCR, while the TCRdb copy is restricted to in-frame clones and leaves out a portion. There are roughly 100,000 clones in the sample; roughly 89% occur only once, and about 18% lies in the top ten. Sequencing was carried out using PBMCs. These receptors originate from a man in his fifties or sixties with lung cancer.

This clone showed up just once. The chain couples TRBV30 to TRBJ2-1; 9 bases agree with TRBD1. Per germline, CDR1 GTSNPN and CDR2 SVGIG (reference sequence). Trimming removed 4 bases from V and 4 bases from J; junction bases left unmatched: 11. This CDR3 has 16 amino acids. The CDR3 DNA reads TGTGCCTGGATCCGAGAACCGGGACAGGGATACAATGAGCAGTTCTTC. It translates to CAWIREPGQGYNEQFF.

The CDR3 region has the DNA TGTGCCAGCAGCTTGGTGGGGGTACGCACTGAAGCTTTCTTT. It codes for CASSLVGVRTEAFF. The V and J genes are TRBV5-6 and TRBJ1-1; D may be TRBD1 (5 bases). The CDR3 is 14 residues long. V lost 0 bases, J lost 4 bases, and 10 bases lay in between. Per the germline V gene, CDR1 is SGHDT and CDR2 is YYEEEE.

The chain carries TRBV6-4 and TRBJ1-6; D gene unclear. Germline V gene data show CDR1 as MRHNA and CDR2 as SNTAGT. Between the trimmed V and J ends, which lost 6 bases and 7 bases, there was a span of 10 bases. The CDR3 spans 13 residues. The CDR3 nucleotides are TGTGCCAGCAGGCGAGACTCCAATTCACCCCTCCACTTT. It specifies CASRRDSNSPLHF.

The count of this clone is one. The rearrangement links TRBV20-1 to TRBJ1-3; the D gene is possibly TRBD1 (6 bases). CDR1 is DFQATT, CDR2 SNEGSKA, per germline (reference sequence). The CDR3 is 14 amino acids. Trimming cost V 3 bases and J 4 bases, with 13 bases left between them. CDR3 sequence: CSASNRVSGNTIYF. CDR3 nucleotides: TGCAGTGCTAGTAACAGGGTGTCCGGAAACACCATATATTTT.

V usage is TRBV9 and J usage is TRBJ1-4; D is unresolved. CDR3 length equals 15 residues. The germline V and J ends were trimmed by 0 bases and 4 bases, with 10 bases remaining between them. Germline V lookup: CDR1 SGDLS, CDR2 YYNGEE. CDR3: CASSVGVGLNEKLFF. The CDR3, as DNA: TGTGCCAGCAGCGTAGGGGTAGGCCTTAATGAAAAACTGTTTTTT.

This clone was detected only a few times. This sequence joins TRBV2 and TRBJ2-5, with D uncertain. V dropped 6 bases and J dropped 4 bases, with 9 bases sitting between them. The V gene's germline CDR1 is SNHLY and CDR2 FYNNEI. The CDR3 has 12 residues. Here the CDR3 reads CASSPSGETQYF. The CDR3 DNA follows: TGTGCCAGCAGCCCATCGGGAGAGACCCAGTACTTC.

The rearrangement uses TRBV5-4 and TRBJ1-2; D perhaps matches TRBD1 (5 bases). From germline, CDR1 is SGHNT and CDR2 YYREEE (reference sequence). The germline V and J ends were trimmed by 4 bases and 8 bases, with 15 bases remaining between them. The CDR3 extends over 13 amino acids. For the CDR3, the DNA is TGTGCCAGCAGCCCCCCTCAGGGAGGGGGCTACACCTTC. Amino acid sequence: CASSPPQGGGYTF.

The chain uses TRBV4-1 and TRBJ1-2; D is uncertain. Germline V CDR1 and CDR2: MGHRA, YSYEKL. This CDR3 comprises 17 residues. V was shortened by 1 base and J by 3 bases, with 18 bases between the two germline ends. This CDR3 reads CASSQGIETSVYYGYTF. CDR3 DNA: TGCGCCAGCAGCCAAGGAATTGAGACGAGTGTTTACTATGGCTACACCTTC.

The gene calls are TRBV6-5 and TRBJ2-5, with 10 bases lining up with TRBD1. Looked up from germline, CDR1 is MNHEY and CDR2 is SVGAGI. Germline trimming cut 6 bases from V and 5 bases from J; bases unmatched to any gene: 3. The CDR3 runs to 13 residues. This CDR3 is CASRDRGRETQYF. The CDR3 DNA sequence: TGTGCCAGCAGAGACAGGGGGCGGGAGACCCAGTACTTC.

The J gene is TRBJ1-3, the V gene TRBV30, with D maybe TRBD1 (6 bases). Deletions cut 5 bases from V and 2 bases from J, with 10 bases between. CDR3 length equals 13 residues. Germline V gene sequence: CDR1 GTSNPN, CDR2 SVGIG (reference sequence). This chain's CDR3 is CAWSSGAGNTIYF. Written as DNA, the CDR3 is TGTGCCTGGTCCTCAGGGGCTGGAAACACCATATATTTT.

A note on this clone: The same CDR3 can be traced to other DNA sequences in this sample. The chain links TRBV5-1 to TRBJ2-7, with TRBD2 as a possible D gene (6 bases). The CDR3 runs to 17 residues. Trimming cost V 0 bases and J 1 base, with 17 bases left between them. Per the germline V gene, CDR1 is SGHRS and CDR2 is YFSETQ. CDR3 sequence reads: CASSLGGGGALSYEQYF. As DNA, the CDR3 is TGCGCCAGCAGCTTGGGGGGTGGCGGGGCCCTATCCTACGAGCAGTACTTC.

The chain combines TRBV7-9 with TRBJ1-1, with D possibly being TRBD1 (5 bases). CDR1 SEHNR and CDR2 FQNEAQ come from the germline V gene (reference sequence). The CDR3 runs to 15 residues. Trimming took off 0 bases at V and 2 bases at J, with 10 bases between the two ends. DNA for the CDR3: TGTGCCAGCAGCTTAGCGGGGCAGGGTAACACTGAAGCTTTCTTT. This translates into CASSLAGQGNTEAFF.

V usage is TRBV24-1 and J usage is TRBJ1-4; 7 nucleotides match TRBD1. Germline V CDR1 and CDR2: KGHDR, SFDVKD. Trimming at V came to 2 bases and at J to 5 bases, leaving 16 bases not matched to a gene. CDR3 length: 19 amino acids. CDR3 residues: CATSDSPGQAALENEKLFF. The DNA for the CDR3 is TGTGCCACCAGTGATTCGCCCGGACAGGCAGCCCTGGAAAATGAAAAACTGTTTTTT.

The chain uses TRBV3-1 (or the pseudogene TRBV3-2) and TRBJ2-1; 7 nucleotides match TRBD2. Germline CDR1 and CDR2: LGHDT and YNNKEL (reference sequence). This CDR3 comprises 15 residues. The V and J ends lost 4 bases and 3 bases, in that order; junction bases with no gene match: 6. CDR3 in DNA: TGTGCCAGCAGCCCGCGGGGGAACTACTACAATGAGCAGTTCTTC. This codes for CASSPRGNYYNEQFF.

This clone was seen a few times. The chain links TRBV5-5 to TRBJ1-3; 7 bases are shared with TRBD1. V gave up 0 bases and J gave up 3 bases; unmatched junction bases: 15. This CDR3 is built from 19 residues. Germline lookup yields CDR1 SGHKS and CDR2 YYEKEE (reference sequence). The CDR3: CASSLAPYRGTAGGNTIYF. The CDR3 coding sequence is TGTGCCAGCAGCTTGGCTCCATACAGGGGAACGGCGGGTGGAAACACCATATATTTT.

The chain joins TRBV25-1 to TRBJ1-1, with D maybe TRBD1 (5 bases). The CDR3 contains 15 residues. Trimming removed 2 bases at V and 5 bases at J, with 15 bases between. In germline, CDR1 is MGHDK, CDR2 SYGVNS. The CDR3 loop reads CASSERGRVNTEAFF. The CDR3 nucleotides are TGTGCCAGCAGTGAAAGGGGCAGGGTAAATACTGAAGCTTTCTTT.

The chain employs TRBV18 and TRBJ2-1; D is unresolved. This CDR3 has 14 residues. Germline lookup yields CDR1 KGHSH and CDR2 LQKENI. V was cut by 3 bases and J by 5 bases, with 11 bases left in between. This CDR3 is CASSPSTQNNEQFF. As DNA, the CDR3 is TGTGCCAGCTCACCGAGTACACAAAACAATGAGCAGTTCTTC.

The chain links TRBV9 to TRBJ1-1; 9 bases match TRBD1. V gave up 0 bases and J gave up 1 base; unmatched junction bases: 10. This CDR3 is 18 amino acids long. The germline gives CDR1 SGDLS, CDR2 YYNGEE. CDR3 in amino acids: CASSVATGSGQGNTEAFF. The CDR3, as DNA: TGTGCCAGCAGCGTAGCCACGGGGTCGGGACAGGGGAACACTGAAGCTTTCTTT.

For the CDR3, the DNA is TGTGCCAGCACCTCGGGACAACAGCAGCCCCAGCATTTT. The encoded protein is CASTSGQQQPQHF. The chain is built from TRBV6-6 and TRBJ1-5, with a possible D match to TRBD1 (6 bases). V was clipped by 7 bases and J by 7 bases, with 14 bases between them. The germline V gene has CDR1 MNHNY and CDR2 SVGAGI (reference sequence). The CDR3 is 13 amino acids.

The chain is built from TRBV30 and TRBJ1-5; weak D call: TRBD1 (5 bases). The V gene lost 1 base and the J gene lost 6 bases, with 16 bases spanning the gap. Germline CDR1 reads GTSNPN; CDR2 reads SVGIG (reference sequence). This CDR3 has 15 residues. CDR3 region: CAWSEGTISGQPQHF. For the CDR3, the DNA is TGTGCCTGGAGTGAGGGGACGATCAGTGGTCAGCCCCAGCATTTT.

The J gene is TRBJ2-3, the V gene TRBV7-3; a weak D match, TRBD2 (5 bases). Germline V lookup: CDR1 SGHTA, CDR2 FQGTGA. The CDR3 contains 13 residues. V lost 5 bases and J lost 3, with 9 bases in between. CDR3 sequence reads: CASSNPGTDTQYF. In nucleotides, the CDR3 is TGTGCCAGCAGCAATCCGGGGACAGATACGCAGTATTTT.

The sample holds a few counts of this clone. This chain links TRBV2 with TRBJ1-1; D gene unclear. Per germline, CDR1 SNHLY and CDR2 FYNNEI. CDR3 size: 12 residues. V lost 2 bases and J 3 bases, leaving 4 bases between the germline ends. CDR3 coding DNA: TGTGCCAGCAGTGAATGGGACACTGAAGCTTTCTTT. Its protein product is CASSEWDTEAFF.

V gene TRBV3-1 (or the pseudogene TRBV3-2) combines with J gene TRBJ1-3, with 8 bases fitting TRBD1. The CDR3 runs to 14 residues. Trimming took 8 bases from V and 4 from J; bases not matched to a gene: 7. CDR1 and CDR2 (germline): LGHDT, YNNKEL (reference sequence). The CDR3 coding sequence is TGTGCCAGCGGGCTCCGGGACAGGGGAAACACCATATATTTT. The encoded protein is CASGLRDRGNTIYF.

This chain links TRBV19 with TRBJ2-5; TRBD1 matches 7 bases. The J segment lost 1 base and the V segment lost 6 bases, leaving 2 bases of the junction unmatched. The germline CDR1 and CDR2 sequences are LNHDA and SQIVND (reference sequence). The length of the CDR3 is 13 residues. CDR3 in DNA: TGTGCCAGTAGCCGACAGGGCCAAGAGACCCAGTACTTC. It encodes CASSRQGQETQYF.

The V and J genes are TRBV2 and TRBJ1-1; D ambiguous. V was shortened by 1 base and J by 4 bases, with 10 bases between the two germline ends. The CDR3 extends over 14 amino acids. Germline CDR1 SNHLY, CDR2 FYNNEI. The CDR3 nucleotides read TGTGCCAGCAGTGAAGGCGAAGCCTTCACTGAAGCTTTCTTT. Its translation is CASSEGEAFTEAFF.

The chain's CDR3 is CASSSRSGDTQYF. The CDR3 coding sequence is TGTGCCAGCAGTTCTCGGTCAGGAGATACGCAGTATTTT. This chain links TRBV12-3 or TRBV12-4 with TRBJ2-3; D is unresolved. V was trimmed by 4 bases and J by 5 bases, leaving 10 bases between them. The CDR3 contains 13 residues.

The chain links TRBV6-5 to TRBJ2-7; tentatively, D is TRBD1 or TRBD2 (5 bases each). The germline V gene encodes CDR1 MNHEY and CDR2 SVGAGI. This CDR3 is 13 amino acids long. The V and J ends lost 2 bases and 6 bases respectively, with 11 bases between them. The CDR3 bases are TGTGCCAGCAGTTACGGTGGGACGGTCGAGCAGTACTTC. Translating gives CASSYGGTVEQYF.

The V call is TRBV14, the J call TRBJ1-1; D uncertain. Germline assignment: CDR1 SGHDN and CDR2 FVKESK. This CDR3 spans 14 amino acids. Between the trimmed V and J ends, which lost 5 bases and 4 bases, there was a span of 14 bases. CDR3 DNA: TGTGCCAGCAGCTATTCTTGGGGAGTCACTGAAGCTTTCTTT. It yields the protein CASSYSWGVTEAFF.

A note on this clone: The same CDR3 is also encoded by other DNA sequences in this sample. The chain couples TRBV6-5 to TRBJ2-3; D remains ambiguous. Trimming removed 0 bases at V and 0 bases at J, with 7 bases between. The germline V gene encodes CDR1 MNHEY and CDR2 SVGAGI. CDR3 size: 15 residues. CDR3 sequence: CASSYSSGSTDTQYF. CDR3 DNA sequence: TGTGCCAGCAGTTACTCTTCCGGGAGCACAGATACGCAGTATTTT.